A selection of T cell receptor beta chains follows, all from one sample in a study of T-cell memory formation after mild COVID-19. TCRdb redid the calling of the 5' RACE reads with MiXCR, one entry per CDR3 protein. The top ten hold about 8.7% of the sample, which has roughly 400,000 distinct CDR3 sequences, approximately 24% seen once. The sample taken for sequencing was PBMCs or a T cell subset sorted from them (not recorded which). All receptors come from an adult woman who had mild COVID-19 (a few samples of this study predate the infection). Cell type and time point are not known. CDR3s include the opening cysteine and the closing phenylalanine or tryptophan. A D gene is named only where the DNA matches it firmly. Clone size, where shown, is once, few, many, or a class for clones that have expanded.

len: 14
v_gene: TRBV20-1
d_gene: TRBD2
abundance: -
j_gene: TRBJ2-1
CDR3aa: CSARSSGRLGEQFF
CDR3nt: TGCAGTGCACGATCTAGCGGGAGGCTTGGTGAGCAGTTCTTC

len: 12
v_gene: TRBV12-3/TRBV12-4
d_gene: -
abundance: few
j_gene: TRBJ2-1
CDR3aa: CASSLEGPGEFF
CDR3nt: TGTGCCAGCAGTTTAGAGGGGCCAGGGGAGTTCTTC

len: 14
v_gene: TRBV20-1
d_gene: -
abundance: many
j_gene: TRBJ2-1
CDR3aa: CSARGQISYNEQFF
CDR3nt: TGCAGTGCTAGAGGGCAGATCTCCTACAATGAGCAGTTCTTC

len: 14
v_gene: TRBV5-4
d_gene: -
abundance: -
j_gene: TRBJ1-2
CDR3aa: CASSSRDFGYGYTF
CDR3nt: TGTGCCAGCAGCTCCAGGGATTTTGGATATGGCTACACCTTC

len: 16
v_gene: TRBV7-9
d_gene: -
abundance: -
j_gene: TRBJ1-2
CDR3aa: CASSLGGVEANYGYTF
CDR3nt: TGTGCCAGCAGCTTGGGCGGTGTCGAGGCTAACTATGGCTACACCTTC

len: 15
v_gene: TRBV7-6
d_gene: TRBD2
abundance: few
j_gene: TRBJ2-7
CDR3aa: CASSSSSGRRVEQYF
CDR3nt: TGTGCCAGCAGTTCCAGTAGCGGGAGGAGGGTCGAGCAGTACTTC

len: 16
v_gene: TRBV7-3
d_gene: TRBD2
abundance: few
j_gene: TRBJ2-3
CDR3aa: CASSVGTSSNRGTQYF
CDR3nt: TGTGCCAGCAGCGTGGGGACTAGTTCGAATCGGGGTACGCAGTATTTT

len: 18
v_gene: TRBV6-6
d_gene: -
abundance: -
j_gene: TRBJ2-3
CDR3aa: CASSHSVRTGTITDTQYF
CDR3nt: TGTGCCAGCAGTCACTCGGTCCGGACAGGGACTATCACAGATACGCAGTATTTT

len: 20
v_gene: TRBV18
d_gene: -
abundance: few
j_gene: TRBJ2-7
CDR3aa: CASSPLGEPASNQINYEQYF
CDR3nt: TGTGCCAGCTCACCCCTGGGGGAGCCAGCCTCAAACCAGATAAACTACGAGCAGTACTTC

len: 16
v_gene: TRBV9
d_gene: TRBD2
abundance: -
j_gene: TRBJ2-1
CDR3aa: CASSVAGSGNYNEQFF
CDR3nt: TGTGCCAGCAGCGTAGCCGGTAGCGGGAACTACAATGAGCAGTTCTTC

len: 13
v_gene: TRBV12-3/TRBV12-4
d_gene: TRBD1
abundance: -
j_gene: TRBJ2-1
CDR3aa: CASSPGTGGEQFF
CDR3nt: TGTGCCAGCAGCCCAGGGACAGGTGGTGAGCAGTTCTTC

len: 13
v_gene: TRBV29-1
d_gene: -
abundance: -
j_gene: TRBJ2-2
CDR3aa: CSVDDLRTGELFF
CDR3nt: TGCAGCGTTGACGATCTGCGCACCGGGGAGCTGTTTTTT

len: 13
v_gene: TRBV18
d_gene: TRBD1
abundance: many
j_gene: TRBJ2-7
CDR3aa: CASSRMTGYEQYF
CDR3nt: TGTGCCAGCTCACGGATGACAGGGTACGAGCAGTACTTC

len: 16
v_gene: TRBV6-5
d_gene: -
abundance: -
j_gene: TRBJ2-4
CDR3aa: CASSYSPQGPKNIQYF
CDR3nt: TGTGCCAGCAGTTACTCCCCGCAGGGACCCAAAAACATTCAGTACTTC

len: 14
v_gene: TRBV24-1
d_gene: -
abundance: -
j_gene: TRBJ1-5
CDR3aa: CATSEGRSNQPQHF
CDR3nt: TGTGCCACCAGTGAAGGCCGAAGCAATCAGCCCCAGCATTTT

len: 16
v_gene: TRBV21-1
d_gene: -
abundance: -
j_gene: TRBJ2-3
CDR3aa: CASSNWGTGPTDTQYF
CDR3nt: TGTGCCAGCAGCAATTGGGGGACCGGGCCCACAGATACGCAGTATTTT

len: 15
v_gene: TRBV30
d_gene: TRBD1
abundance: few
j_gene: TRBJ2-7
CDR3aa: CAWSPTGGIFYEQYF
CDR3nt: TGTGCCTGGAGTCCAACAGGGGGCATCTTCTACGAGCAGTACTTC

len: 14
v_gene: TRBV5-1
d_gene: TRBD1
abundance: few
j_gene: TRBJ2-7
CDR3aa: CASSAYRGAYEQYF
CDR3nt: TGCGCCAGCAGCGCCTACAGGGGCGCCTACGAGCAGTACTTC

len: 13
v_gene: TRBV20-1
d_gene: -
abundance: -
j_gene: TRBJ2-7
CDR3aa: CSALGDGYYEQYF
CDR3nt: TGCAGTGCTTTGGGGGACGGTTACTACGAGCAGTACTTC

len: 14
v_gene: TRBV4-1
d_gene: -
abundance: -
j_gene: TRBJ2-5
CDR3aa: CASSQEGLRGTQYF
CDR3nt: TGCGCCAGCAGCCAAGAGGGTTTGAGGGGGACCCAGTACTTC

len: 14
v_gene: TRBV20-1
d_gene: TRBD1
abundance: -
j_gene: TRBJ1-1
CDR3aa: CSARETGGLTEAFF
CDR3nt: TGCAGTGCTAGAGAAACAGGGGGCCTCACTGAAGCTTTCTTT

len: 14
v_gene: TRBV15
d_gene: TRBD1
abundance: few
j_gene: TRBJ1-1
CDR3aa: CATSRAGGRQQAFF
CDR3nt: TGTGCCACCAGCAGAGCAGGGGGCCGTCAGCAGGCTTTCTTT

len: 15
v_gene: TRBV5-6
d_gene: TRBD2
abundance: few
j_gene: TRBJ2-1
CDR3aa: CASSLVTSGYNEQFF
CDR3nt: TGTGCCAGCAGCTTGGTTACTAGCGGGTACAATGAGCAGTTCTTC

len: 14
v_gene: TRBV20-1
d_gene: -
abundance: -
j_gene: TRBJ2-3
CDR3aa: CSARFRARGDTQYF
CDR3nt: TGCAGTGCTAGATTTCGGGCGAGGGGGGATACGCAGTATTTT

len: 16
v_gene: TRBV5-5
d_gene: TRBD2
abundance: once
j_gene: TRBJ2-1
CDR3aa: CASSGFGGGRYNEQFF
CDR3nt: TGTGCCAGCAGTGGCTTCGGCGGGGGGAGGTACAATGAGCAGTTCTTC

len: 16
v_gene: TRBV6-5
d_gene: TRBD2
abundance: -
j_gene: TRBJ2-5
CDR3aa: CASSSFGTSGFETQYF
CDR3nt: TGTGCCAGCAGTTCTTTTGGGACTAGTGGTTTTGAGACCCAGTACTTC

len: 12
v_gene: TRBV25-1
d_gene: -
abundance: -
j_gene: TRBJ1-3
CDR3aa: CASKGDQHTIYF
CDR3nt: TGTGCCAGCAAGGGTGACCAGCACACCATATATTTT